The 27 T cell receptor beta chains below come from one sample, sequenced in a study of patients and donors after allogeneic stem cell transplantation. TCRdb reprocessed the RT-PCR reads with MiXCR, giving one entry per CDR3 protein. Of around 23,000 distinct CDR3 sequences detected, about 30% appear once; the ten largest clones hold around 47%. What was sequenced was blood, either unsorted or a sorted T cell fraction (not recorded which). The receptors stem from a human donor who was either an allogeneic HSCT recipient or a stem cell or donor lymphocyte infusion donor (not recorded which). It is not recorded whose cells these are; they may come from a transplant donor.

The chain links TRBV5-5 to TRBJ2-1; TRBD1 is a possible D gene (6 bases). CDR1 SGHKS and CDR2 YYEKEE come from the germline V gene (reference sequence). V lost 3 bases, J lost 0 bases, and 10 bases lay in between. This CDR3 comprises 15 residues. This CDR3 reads CASSSVDSSYNEQFF. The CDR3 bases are TGTGCCAGCAGCTCCGTGGACAGCTCCTACAATGAGCAGTTCTTC.

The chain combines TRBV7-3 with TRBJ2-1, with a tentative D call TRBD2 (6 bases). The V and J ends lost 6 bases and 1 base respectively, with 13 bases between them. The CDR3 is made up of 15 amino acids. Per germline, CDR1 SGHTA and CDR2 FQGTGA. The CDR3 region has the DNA TGTGCCAGCAGTTCGGGAGCAGGATCCTACAATGAGCAGTTCTTC. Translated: CASSSGAGSYNEQFF.

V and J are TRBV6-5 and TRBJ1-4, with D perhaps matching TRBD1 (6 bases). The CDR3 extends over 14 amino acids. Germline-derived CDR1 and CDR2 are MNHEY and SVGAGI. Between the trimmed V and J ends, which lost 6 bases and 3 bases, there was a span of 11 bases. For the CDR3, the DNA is TGTGCCAGCAGCCGACAGGCGTCTAATGAAAAACTGTTTTTT. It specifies CASSRQASNEKLFF.

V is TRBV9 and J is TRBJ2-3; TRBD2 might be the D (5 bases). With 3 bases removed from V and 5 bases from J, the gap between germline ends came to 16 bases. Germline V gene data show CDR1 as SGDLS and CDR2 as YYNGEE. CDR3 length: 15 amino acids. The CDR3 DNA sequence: TGTGCCAGCAGCGCCTGGGGTAGCGTGGGAGATACGCAGTATTTT. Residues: CASSAWGSVGDTQYF.

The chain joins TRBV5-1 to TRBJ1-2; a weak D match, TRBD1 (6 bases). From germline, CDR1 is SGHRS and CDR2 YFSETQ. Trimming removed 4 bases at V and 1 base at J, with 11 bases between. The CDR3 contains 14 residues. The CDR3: CASSAGQLNYGYTF. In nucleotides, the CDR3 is TGCGCCAGCAGCGCAGGACAGCTTAACTATGGCTACACCTTC.

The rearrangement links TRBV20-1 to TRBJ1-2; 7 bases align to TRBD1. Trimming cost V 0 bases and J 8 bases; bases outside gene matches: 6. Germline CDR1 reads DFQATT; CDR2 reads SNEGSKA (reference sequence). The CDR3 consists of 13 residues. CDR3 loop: CSARDTGQWGYTF. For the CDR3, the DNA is TGCAGTGCTAGAGATACGGGACAGTGGGGCTACACCTTC.

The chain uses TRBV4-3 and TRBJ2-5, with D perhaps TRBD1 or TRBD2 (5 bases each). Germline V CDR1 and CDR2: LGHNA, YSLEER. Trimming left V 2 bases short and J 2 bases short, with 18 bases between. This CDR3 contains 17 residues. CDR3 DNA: TGCGCCAGCAGCCAATTTCTGGGGCTAGCTTGGCAAGAGACCCAGTACTTC. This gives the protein CASSQFLGLAWQETQYF.

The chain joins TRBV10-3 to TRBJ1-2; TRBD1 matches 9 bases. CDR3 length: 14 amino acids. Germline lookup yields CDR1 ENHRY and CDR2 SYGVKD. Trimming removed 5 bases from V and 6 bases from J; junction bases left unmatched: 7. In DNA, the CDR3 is TGTGCCATCAGTCAGGGACAGGGTGAGGATGGCTACACCTTC. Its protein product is CAISQGQGEDGYTF.

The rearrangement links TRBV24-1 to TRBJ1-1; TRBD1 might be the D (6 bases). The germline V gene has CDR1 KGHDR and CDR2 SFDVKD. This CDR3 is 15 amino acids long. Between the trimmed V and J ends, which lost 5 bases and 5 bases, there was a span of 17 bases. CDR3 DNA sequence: TGTGCCACCAGTGGTACAGGGCCCGTAGGGACTGAAGCTTTCTTT. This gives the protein CATSGTGPVGTEAFF.

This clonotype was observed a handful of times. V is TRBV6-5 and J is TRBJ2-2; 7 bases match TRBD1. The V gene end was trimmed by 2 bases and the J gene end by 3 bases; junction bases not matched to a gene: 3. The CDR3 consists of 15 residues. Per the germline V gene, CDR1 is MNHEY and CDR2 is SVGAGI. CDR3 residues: CASSYTGVDTGELFF. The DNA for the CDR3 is TGTGCCAGCAGTTACACAGGGGTCGACACCGGGGAGCTGTTTTTT.

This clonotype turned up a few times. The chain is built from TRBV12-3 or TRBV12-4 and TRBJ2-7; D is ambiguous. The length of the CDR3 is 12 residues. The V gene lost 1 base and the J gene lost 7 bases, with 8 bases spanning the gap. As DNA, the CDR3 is TGTGCCAGCAGTTTAGTGGGTGGGGAGCAGTACTTC. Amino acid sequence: CASSLVGGEQYF.

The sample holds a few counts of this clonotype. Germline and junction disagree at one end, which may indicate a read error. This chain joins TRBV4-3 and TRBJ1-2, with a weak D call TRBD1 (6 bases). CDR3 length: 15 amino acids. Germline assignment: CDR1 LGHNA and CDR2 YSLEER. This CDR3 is CASSLLRDKFYGYTF. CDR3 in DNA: TGCGCCAGCAGTCTTCTCCGGGACAAGTTCTATGGTTACACCTTC.

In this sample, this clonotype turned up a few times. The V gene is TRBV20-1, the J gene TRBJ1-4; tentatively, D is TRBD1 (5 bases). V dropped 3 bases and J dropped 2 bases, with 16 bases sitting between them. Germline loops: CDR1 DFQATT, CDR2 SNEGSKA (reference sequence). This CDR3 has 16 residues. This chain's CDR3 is CSASLLQALTNEKLFF. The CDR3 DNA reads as TGCAGTGCTAGCCTCCTACAGGCCTTGACTAATGAAAAACTGTTTTTT.

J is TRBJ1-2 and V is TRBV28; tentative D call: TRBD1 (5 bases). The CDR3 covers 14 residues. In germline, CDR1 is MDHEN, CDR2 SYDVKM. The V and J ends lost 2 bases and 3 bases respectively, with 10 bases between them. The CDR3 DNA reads TGTGCCAGCAGTTTACCAGGGCTTCACTATGGCTACACCTTC. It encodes CASSLPGLHYGYTF.

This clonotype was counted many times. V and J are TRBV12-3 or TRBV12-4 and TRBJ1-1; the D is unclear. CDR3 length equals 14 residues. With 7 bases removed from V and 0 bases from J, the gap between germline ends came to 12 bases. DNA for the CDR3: TGTGCCAGCACCCCCTCGAGGGTGAACACTGAAGCTTTCTTT. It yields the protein CASTPSRVNTEAFF.

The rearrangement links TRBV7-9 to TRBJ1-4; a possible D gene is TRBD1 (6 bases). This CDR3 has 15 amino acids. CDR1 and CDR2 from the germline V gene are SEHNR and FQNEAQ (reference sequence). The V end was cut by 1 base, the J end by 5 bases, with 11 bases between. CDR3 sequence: CASSLEAGENEKLFF. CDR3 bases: TGTGCCAGCAGCTTAGAGGCAGGGGAGAATGAAAAACTGTTTTTT. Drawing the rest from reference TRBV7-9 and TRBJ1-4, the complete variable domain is DTGVSQNPRHKITKRGQNVTFRCDPISEHNRLYWYRQTLGQGPEFLTYFQNEAQLEKSRLLSDRFSAERPKGSFSTLEIQRTEQGDSAMYLCASSLEAGENEKLFFGSGTQLSVL.

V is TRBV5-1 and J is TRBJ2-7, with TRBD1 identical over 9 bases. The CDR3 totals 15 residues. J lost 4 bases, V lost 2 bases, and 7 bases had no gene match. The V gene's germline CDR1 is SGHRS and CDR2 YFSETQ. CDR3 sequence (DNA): TGCGCCAGCAGCTTCGGACAGGGGCCCAGGTACGAGCAGTACGTC. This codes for CASSFGQGPRYEQYV.

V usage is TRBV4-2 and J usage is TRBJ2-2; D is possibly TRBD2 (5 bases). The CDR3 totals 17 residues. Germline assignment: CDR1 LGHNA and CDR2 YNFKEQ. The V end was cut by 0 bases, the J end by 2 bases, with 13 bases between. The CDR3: CASSQDRGRANTGELFF. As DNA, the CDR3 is TGTGCCAGCAGCCAAGATCGGGGAAGGGCTAACACCGGGGAGCTGTTTTTT.

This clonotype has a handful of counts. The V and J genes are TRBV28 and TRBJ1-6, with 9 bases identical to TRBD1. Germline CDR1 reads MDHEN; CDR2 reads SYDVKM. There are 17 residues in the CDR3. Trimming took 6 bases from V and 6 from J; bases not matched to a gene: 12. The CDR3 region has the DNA TGTGCCAGCAGCCACCGGGACAGGGCAGAACTTAATTCACCCCTCCACTTT. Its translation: CASSHRDRAELNSPLHF. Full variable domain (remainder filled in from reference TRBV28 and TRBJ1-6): DVKVTQSSRYLVKRTGEKVFLECVQDMDHENMFWYRQDPGLGLRLIYFSYDVKMKEKGDIPEGYSVSREKKERFSLILESASTNQTSMYLCASSHRDRAELNSPLHFGNGTRLTVT.

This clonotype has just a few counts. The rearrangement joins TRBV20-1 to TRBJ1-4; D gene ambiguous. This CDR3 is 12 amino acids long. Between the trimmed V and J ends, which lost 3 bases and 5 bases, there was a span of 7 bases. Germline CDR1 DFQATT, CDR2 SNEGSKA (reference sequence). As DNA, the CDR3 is TGCAGTGCTAGTGATCTCAATGAAAAACTGTTTTTT. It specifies CSASDLNEKLFF.

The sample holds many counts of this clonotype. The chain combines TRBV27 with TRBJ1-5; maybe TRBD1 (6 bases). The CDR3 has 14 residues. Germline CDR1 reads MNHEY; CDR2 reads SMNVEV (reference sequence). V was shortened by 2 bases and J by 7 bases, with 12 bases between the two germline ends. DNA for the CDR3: TGTGCCAGCAGTTTAGGGGCCGGGGGCCAGCCCCAGCATTTT. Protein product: CASSLGAGGQPQHF.

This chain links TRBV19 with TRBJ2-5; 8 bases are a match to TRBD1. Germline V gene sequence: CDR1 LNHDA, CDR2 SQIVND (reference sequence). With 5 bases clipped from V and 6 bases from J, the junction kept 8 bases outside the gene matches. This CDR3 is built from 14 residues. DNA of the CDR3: TGTGCCAGTAGTCAGGACAGGGCCGTACAGACCCAGTACTTC. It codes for CASSQDRAVQTQYF.

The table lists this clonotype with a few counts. The CDR3 DNA reads as TGTGCCAGCAGCCCTTCCTCAGGGGGAAACACTGAAGCTTTCTTT. This sequence encodes CASSPSSGGNTEAFF. The gene calls are TRBV9 and TRBJ1-1; TRBD1 agrees at 7 bases. The CDR3 totals 15 residues. The germline gives CDR1 SGDLS, CDR2 YYNGEE. Unmatched junction bases numbered 8, after V lost 4 bases and J lost 2 bases.

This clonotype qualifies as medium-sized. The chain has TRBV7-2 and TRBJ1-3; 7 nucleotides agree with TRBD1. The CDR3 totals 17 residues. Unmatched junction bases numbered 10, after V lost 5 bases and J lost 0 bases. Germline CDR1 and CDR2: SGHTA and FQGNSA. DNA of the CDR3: TGTGCCAGCAGCCCAGGAGTGGGACAGAGCTCTGGAAACACCATATATTTT. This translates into CASSPGVGQSSGNTIYF.

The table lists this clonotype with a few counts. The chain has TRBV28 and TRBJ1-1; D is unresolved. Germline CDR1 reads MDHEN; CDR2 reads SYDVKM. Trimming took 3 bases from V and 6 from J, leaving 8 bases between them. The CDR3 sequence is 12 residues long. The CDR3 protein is CASSLSPSEAFF. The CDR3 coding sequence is TGTGCCAGCAGTTTGAGTCCTTCTGAAGCTTTCTTT.

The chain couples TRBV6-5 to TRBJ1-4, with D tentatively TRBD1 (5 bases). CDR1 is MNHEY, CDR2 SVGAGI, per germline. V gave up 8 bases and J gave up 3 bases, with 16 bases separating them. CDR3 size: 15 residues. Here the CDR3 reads CASCRGGYANEKLFF. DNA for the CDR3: TGTGCCAGCTGTAGGGGTGGTTACGCTAATGAAAAACTGTTTTTT.

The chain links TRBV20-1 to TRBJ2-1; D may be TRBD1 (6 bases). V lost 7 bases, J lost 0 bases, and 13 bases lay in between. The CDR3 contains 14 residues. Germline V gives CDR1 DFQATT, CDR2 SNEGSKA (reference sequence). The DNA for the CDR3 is TGCAGTGTTCCCCGGGACATCTCCTACAATGAGCAGTTCTTC. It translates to CSVPRDISYNEQFF.